A selection of T cell receptor beta chains follows, all from one sample in a study of blood T cell repertoires in COVID-19. The assay was immunoSEQ multiplex PCR, and TCRdb's table has in-frame clones only and misses some. Found here are about 140,000 clones, 80% to 85% of them singletons; the top ten hold 8%. The sequenced material came from peripheral blood. These receptors came from a human donor in a cohort sampled during active COVID-19. The CDR3 runs from the conserved cysteine through the conserved F or W. The order of the fields is J gene, V gene, D gene, clone size, CDR3 protein, CDR3 DNA. The D gene is left open where the match is weak. Some rows have no size entry. The others give once, few or many, or a class for an expanded clone.

J: TRBJ1-5
V: TRBV10-3
D: TRBD1
size: NA
CDR3: CAINKGQGDQPQHF
DNA: TGTGCCATCAACAAAGGACAGGGTGATCAGCCCCAGCATTTT

J: TRBJ2-1
V: TRBV24-1
D: TRBD1
size: NA
CDR3: CATSDSRGSGHEQFF
DNA: TGTGCCACCAGTGATTCCAGGGGGTCCGGCCATGAGCAGTTCTTC

J: TRBJ2-1
V: TRBV5-8
D: TRBD1
size: NA
CDR3: CASSSGTGSYEQFF
DNA: TGTGCCAGCAGCTCGGGGACAGGGAGCTATGAGCAGTTCTTC

J: TRBJ1-5
V: TRBV7-2
D: TRBD1
size: NA
CDR3: CASSLQGAGNQPQHF
DNA: TGTGCCAGCAGCTTACAGGGGGCTGGAAATCAGCCCCAGCATTTT

J: TRBJ1-5
V: TRBV9
D: NA
size: NA
CDR3: CASSVERDSRWPQHF
DNA: TGTGCCAGCAGCGTCGAAAGGGACTCCCGGTGGCCCCAGCATTTT

J: TRBJ2-5
V: TRBV27
D: TRBD1
size: NA
CDR3: CASSFRGRETQYF
DNA: TGTGCCAGCAGTTTTAGGGGGCGGGAGACCCAGTACTTC

J: TRBJ1-1
V: TRBV6-4
D: NA
size: NA
CDR3: CASSDEGGTEAFF
DNA: TGTGCCAGCAGTGACGAAGGGGGCACTGAAGCTTTCTTT

J: TRBJ2-3
V: TRBV19
D: TRBD2
size: once
CDR3: CASSLRGLGFTDTQYF
DNA: TGTGCCAGTAGTCTCCGGGGACTAGGTTTCACAGATACGCAGTATTTT

J: TRBJ2-7
V: TRBV18
D: TRBD2
size: NA
CDR3: CASSPPGQTSGGRYEQYF
DNA: TGTGCCAGCTCACCACCGGGTCAGACTAGCGGGGGTAGATACGAGCAGTACTTC

J: TRBJ1-5
V: TRBV28
D: TRBD1
size: few
CDR3: CASPGQGGSNQPQHF
DNA: TGTGCCAGCCCGGGACAGGGGGGTAGTAATCAGCCCCAGCATTTT

J: TRBJ2-6
V: TRBV2
D: NA
size: NA
CDR3: CASTVQGSGANVLTF
DNA: TGTGCCAGCACTGTTCAGGGCTCTGGGGCCAACGTCCTGACTTTC